A selection of T cell receptor beta chains follows, all from one sample in a study of identical twins. TCRdb passed the 5' RACE reads through MiXCR, listing each CDR3 protein once. The table has 400,000 to 500,000 distinct CDR3 sequences, around 20% seen once; the top ten hold around 12%. Material: naive T cells sorted from blood. The receptors shown here come from a man aged 50 or older in good health. The conserved cysteine and the conserved F or W are not part of the CDR3 here. For some rows the clone size is stated as once, few or many, or as a class when expanded; others skip it.

J: TRBJ2-2; size: many; V: TRBV6-2/TRBV6-3; CDR3: ASSSGTTDTGELF
J: TRBJ2-7; size: -; V: TRBV7-2; CDR3: ASSYTGVGYEQY
J: TRBJ2-2; size: -; V: TRBV11-2; CDR3: ASSILDGARGTGELF
J: TRBJ2-1; size: many; V: TRBV25-1; CDR3: ASSVGSSYNEQF
J: TRBJ2-7; size: few; V: TRBV28; CDR3: ASRRALLSEQY
J: TRBJ2-5; size: many; V: TRBV7-2; CDR3: ASSFGGKETQY
J: TRBJ2-1; size: few; V: TRBV24-1; CDR3: ATSDLVAGEWNEQF
J: TRBJ2-3; size: many; V: TRBV29-1; CDR3: SVRDRGGNTQY
J: TRBJ2-5; size: -; V: TRBV30; CDR3: AWSGGVQETQY
J: TRBJ2-2; size: -; V: TRBV10-3; CDR3: AISAGLVPGELF
J: TRBJ2-6; size: many; V: TRBV19; CDR3: ASSIRGASLSGANVLT
J: TRBJ2-5; size: -; V: TRBV6-5; CDR3: ASSYASRSGETQY
J: TRBJ2-1; size: many; V: TRBV19; CDR3: ASSISPWGQF
J: TRBJ1-1; size: -; V: TRBV21-1; CDR3: ASRGHTEAF
J: TRBJ1-1; size: many; V: TRBV5-5; CDR3: ASSLFSGVRNTEAF
J: TRBJ2-1; size: few; V: TRBV7-2; CDR3: ASSVPGLAGEQF
J: TRBJ2-3; size: many; V: TRBV20-1; CDR3: SAQSPGVSTDTQY
J: TRBJ2-5; size: -; V: TRBV2; CDR3: ASRGGAQETQY
J: TRBJ2-6; size: few; V: TRBV10-3; CDR3: AISTVSGANVLT
J: TRBJ2-3; size: -; V: TRBV4-3; CDR3: ASSQEAPTVPPDTQY
J: TRBJ2-5; size: few; V: TRBV6-1; CDR3: ASSELEGETQY
J: TRBJ1-1; size: -; V: TRBV6-2/TRBV6-3; CDR3: ASSYSATGQAF
J: TRBJ2-1; size: -; V: TRBV6-1; CDR3: ASGGGTSGRFRAHQF
J: TRBJ2-7; size: few; V: TRBV30; CDR3: AWSLQGGNEQY
J: TRBJ1-2; size: many; V: TRBV12-3/TRBV12-4; CDR3: ASSRTGFYGYT
J: TRBJ1-1; size: many; V: TRBV12-3/TRBV12-4; CDR3: ASRPQGGAVFGEAF
J: TRBJ2-2; size: many; V: TRBV5-1; CDR3: ASSLPLAGDTGELF
J: TRBJ1-6; size: -; V: TRBV20-1; CDR3: SAPGGYNSPLH
J: TRBJ2-5; size: -; V: TRBV2; CDR3: ASSEWGEETQY
J: TRBJ2-3; size: -; V: TRBV12-3/TRBV12-4; CDR3: ASTLIDHTDTQY
J: TRBJ1-5; size: -; V: TRBV20-1; CDR3: SASSSNQPQH
J: TRBJ2-1; size: -; V: TRBV28; CDR3: ASRVADTYNEQF
J: TRBJ2-5; size: few; V: TRBV12-3/TRBV12-4; CDR3: ASSLRSPGTDQETQY
J: TRBJ1-2; size: few; V: TRBV29-1; CDR3: SASGRNTYGYT
J: TRBJ2-3; size: -; V: TRBV3-1; CDR3: ASSPYRTDTQY
J: TRBJ2-5; size: many; V: TRBV12-3/TRBV12-4; CDR3: ASSWLEGETQY
J: TRBJ2-2; size: few; V: TRBV19; CDR3: ASSRTSGGLGELF
J: TRBJ2-1; size: few; V: TRBV9; CDR3: ASSATGRSPDNEQF
J: TRBJ2-1; size: -; V: TRBV20-1; CDR3: SARKSGGAANEQF
J: TRBJ2-7; size: -; V: TRBV12-3/TRBV12-4; CDR3: ASSLEGTPGYEQY
J: TRBJ1-1; size: -; V: TRBV28; CDR3: ASSLVEAEAF
J: TRBJ2-7; size: few; V: TRBV19; CDR3: ASSITTGPYEQY
J: TRBJ2-1; size: -; V: TRBV11-2; CDR3: ASSFPGLGINEQF
J: TRBJ2-1; size: few; V: TRBV28; CDR3: ASSPTVTYNEQF
J: TRBJ2-7; size: -; V: TRBV6-1; CDR3: ASREGLSYEQY
J: TRBJ2-7; size: once; V: TRBV7-7; CDR3: ASSLAGLTSRGHYEQY